Listed here are 20 T cell receptor beta chains from one sample, sequenced in a study of OX40 agonist ivuxolimab in advanced cancers. To prepare the library, the immunoSEQ multiplex PCR assay was applied. TCRdb took this table from immuneACCESS and kept in-frame rearrangements with V and J called. Such tables lack part of the clones; where checked against another copy, unresolved V genes explain under half of the gap, and the rest is unexplained. Recorded for this sample are over 70,000 clones; roughly 82% of them occurred a single time. The ten top clones hold 6.9% of the sample. This specimen was CD4+ or CD8+ T cells sorted from blood, taken in a trial of the OX40 agonist ivuxolimab. These receptors were taken from an adult with an advanced solid tumor such as melanoma, head and neck, liver or kidney cancer.

This chain connects TRBV7-3 to TRBJ1-2; 7 nucleotides match TRBD1. This CDR3 contains 13 residues. Germline V gene data show CDR1 as SGHTA and CDR2 as FQGTGA. V was pared by 4 bases and J by 9 bases, with 8 bases of the junction left unmatched. The CDR3 DNA follows: TGTGCCAGCAGCTCGTTACAGGGGCATAGCTACACCTTC. It codes for CASSSLQGHSYTF.

The chain couples TRBV14 to TRBJ1-1, with D perhaps matching TRBD1 (6 bases). The CDR3 consists of 15 residues. Trimming removed 2 bases at V and 1 base at J, with 11 bases between. CDR1 and CDR2 from the germline V gene are SGHDN and FVKESK. The CDR3 reads CASSQFRGENTEAFF. The CDR3 coding sequence is TGTGCCAGCAGCCAATTCAGGGGCGAGAACACTGAAGCTTTCTTT.

The chain recombines TRBV19 with TRBJ2-2; D perhaps matches TRBD2 (5 bases). The CDR3 is 13 amino acids. V was pared by 5 bases and J by 1 base, with 5 bases between. Germline CDR1 reads LNHDA; CDR2 reads SQIVND (reference sequence). CDR3 amino acids: CASSGGNTGELFF. The CDR3 DNA is TGTGCCAGTAGTGGAGGGAACACCGGGGAGCTGTTTTTT.

This clone was found once. The J gene is TRBJ2-1, the V gene TRBV6-6; 7 nucleotides agree with TRBD2. The ends lost 8 bases at V and 4 bases at J; junction bases unmatched: 8. The CDR3 loop spans 14 amino acids. Germline assignment: CDR1 MNHNY and CDR2 SVGAGI (reference sequence). As DNA, the CDR3 is TGTGCCAGCGTGCCTAGCGGTCAATACAATGAGCAGTTCTTC. It specifies CASVPSGQYNEQFF.

The chain carries TRBV19 and TRBJ2-6; a weak D match, TRBD1 (5 bases). V lost 6 bases to trimming and J lost 4 bases, with 13 bases between them. Germline CDR1 and CDR2: LNHDA and SQIVND (reference sequence). The CDR3 sequence is 15 residues long. CDR3 nucleotide sequence: TGTGCCAGTAGAATGGGCAGGGTCGGGGCCAACGTCCTGACTTTC. Translation: CASRMGRVGANVLTF.

The J gene is TRBJ2-3, the V gene TRBV9; D ambiguous. V lost 4 bases, J lost 5 bases, and 17 bases lay in between. Germline V gives CDR1 SGDLS, CDR2 YYNGEE. The CDR3 runs 15 residues. The CDR3 bases are TGTGCCAGCAGCCCCCAACACTCTCGGAGAGATACGCAGTATTTT. Protein sequence: CASSPQHSRRDTQYF.

Details on this clone: One junction end does not reproduce the germline sequence, and a read error may be involved. The chain uses TRBV12-5 and TRBJ1-2, with a weak D call TRBD1 (5 bases). The CDR3 length is 12 residues. CDR1 and CDR2 (germline): LGHNT, FRNRAP. For the CDR3, the DNA is TGTGCTAGTGGTTTGGCCCAGGGTAACCCCTCCTTC. It translates to CASGLAQGNPSF.

This chain uses TRBV2 with TRBJ2-1; D might be TRBD2 (6 bases). Germline CDR1 and CDR2: SNHLY and FYNNEI. CDR3 length: 13 amino acids. Deletions cut 8 bases from V and 0 bases from J, with 8 bases between. The CDR3 coding sequence is TGTGCCAGCCGGACTACCTCCTACAATGAGCAGTTCTTC. It encodes CASRTTSYNEQFF.

This chain connects TRBV19 to TRBJ2-1; 11 nucleotides line up with TRBD2. The V and J ends lost 6 bases and 6 bases, in that order; junction bases with no gene match: 7. Per the germline V gene, CDR1 is LNHDA and CDR2 is SQIVND (reference sequence). The CDR3 consists of 15 residues. CDR3 sequence: CASRISGGAGNEQFF. CDR3 in DNA: TGTGCCAGTAGAATTAGCGGGGGGGCGGGCAATGAGCAGTTCTTC.

The chain links TRBV2 to TRBJ2-3; 7 bases are a match to TRBD2. The CDR3 runs 16 residues. The V and J ends lost 4 bases and 0 bases, in that order; junction bases with no gene match: 7. Germline assignment: CDR1 SNHLY and CDR2 FYNNEI. CDR3 sequence (DNA): TGTGCCAGCAGTGGACTAGCAATTGCTAGCACAGATACGCAGTATTTT. Translation gives CASSGLAIASTDTQYF.

The rearrangement joins TRBV7-8 to TRBJ1-1; 7 bases are shared with TRBD1. From germline, CDR1 is SGHVS and CDR2 FQNEAQ. CDR3 length: 14 amino acids. With 1 base clipped from V and 4 bases from J, the junction kept 3 bases outside the gene matches. CDR3 DNA: TGTGCCAGCAGCTTAGTATCAGGGGGCACTGAAGCTTTCTTT. Its protein is CASSLVSGGTEAFF.

This clone is a singleton in its sample. The rearrangement joins TRBV19 to TRBJ1-4; D remains unclear. The CDR3 totals 14 residues. Germline assignment: CDR1 LNHDA and CDR2 SQIVND (reference sequence). Trimming shortened V by 3 bases and J by 8 bases, and 13 bases separated the two germline ends. CDR3: CASSMVGSGEKLFF. The CDR3 nucleotides read TGTGCCAGTAGTATGGTAGGGAGCGGGGAAAAACTGTTTTTT.

Here the CDR3 reads CAWNQPGYTQPQHF. The CDR3 DNA is TGTGCCTGGAATCAGCCCGGGTATACTCAGCCCCAGCATTTT. The rearrangement uses TRBV30 and TRBJ1-5; D gene uncertain. This CDR3 region has 14 residues. CDR1 GTSNPN and CDR2 SVGIG come from the germline V gene (reference sequence). V lost 4 bases and J lost 6, with 16 bases in between.

J is TRBJ2-1 and V is TRBV30, with D possibly being TRBD2 (6 bases). Germline-derived CDR1 and CDR2 are GTSNPN and SVGIG (reference sequence). Trimming stripped 3 bases from V and 10 bases from J, with 16 bases between. CDR3 length: 13 amino acids. The CDR3 spells CAWSSGGPREQFF. The CDR3 bases are TGTGCCTGGAGCTCTGGAGGGCCGAGAGAGCAGTTCTTC.

This rearrangement joins TRBV7-3 to TRBJ2-2; 13 bases agree with TRBD2. Germline V gene sequence: CDR1 SGHTA, CDR2 FQGTGA. The CDR3 sequence is 17 residues long. Germline trimming cut 6 bases from V and 5 bases from J; bases unmatched to any gene: 9. The CDR3 spells CASSKGLAGVTTGELFF. The CDR3 DNA is TGTGCCAGCAGTAAAGGACTAGCGGGAGTAACAACCGGGGAGCTGTTTTTT.

The chain recombines TRBV6-6 with TRBJ2-1, with 7 bases aligning to TRBD1. Germline V gives CDR1 MNHNY, CDR2 SVGAGI (reference sequence). The CDR3 is 13 amino acids. The V gene end was trimmed by 5 bases and the J gene end by 6 bases; junction bases not matched to a gene: 4. CDR3 region: CASSPGQINEQFF. CDR3 coding DNA: TGTGCCAGCAGTCCGGGACAGATCAATGAGCAGTTCTTC.

V and J are TRBV18 and TRBJ2-5; no definite D call. The CDR3 sequence is 13 residues long. The V gene's germline CDR1 is KGHSH and CDR2 LQKENI. Trimming pared 3 bases from V and 2 bases from J, leaving 7 bases between. CDR3 loop: CASSPTFQETQYF. For the CDR3, the DNA is TGTGCCAGCTCACCGACTTTTCAAGAGACCCAGTACTTC.

The V call is TRBV4-1, the J call TRBJ2-2, with unresolved D. Germline CDR1 and CDR2: MGHRA and YSYEKL. Trimming took 6 bases from V and 4 from J, leaving 12 bases between them. This CDR3 is 14 amino acids long. The CDR3 nucleotides are TGCGCCAGCAGTCCCGGGCGAGGCACCGGGGAGCTGTTTTTT. It specifies CASSPGRGTGELFF.

The rearrangement joins TRBV29-1 to TRBJ1-4; 8 bases are a match to TRBD1. The CDR3 covers 13 residues. V lost 6 bases and J lost 7; bases outside the gene matches: 7. Germline lookup yields CDR1 SQVTM and CDR2 ANQGSEA. CDR3 amino acids: CSVRGLGGEKLFF. The CDR3 DNA sequence: TGCAGCGTCAGGGGGCTGGGAGGTGAAAAACTGTTTTTT. Looking up the rest from reference TRBV29-1 and TRBJ1-4 gives the full variable domain: SAVISQKPSRDICQRGTSLTIQCQVDSQVTMMFWYRQQPGQSLTLIATANQGSEATYESGFVIDKFPISRPNLTFSTLTVSNMSPEDSSIYLCSVRGLGGEKLFFGSGTQLSVL.

The V and J genes are TRBV6-5 and TRBJ2-1, with 8 bases fitting TRBD1. Germline assignment: CDR1 MNHEY and CDR2 SVGAGI. V was clipped by 5 bases and J by 1 base; unmatched bases: 4. The CDR3 consists of 15 residues. The CDR3 is CASSRDRPSYNEQFF. CDR3 nucleotides: TGTGCCAGCAGTAGGGACAGGCCGTCCTACAATGAGCAGTTCTTC.